This TCR beta chain stems from a study of control samples from healthy donors and cancer patients. Assay used: immunoSEQ multiplex PCR; TCRdb lists only in-frame clones, some missing. This sample has fewer than 200,000 clones, with 93% found just once. The CDR3 runs to 15 residues. Germline lookup yields CDR1 MNHEY and CDR2 SVGAGI. The V end was cut by 5 bases, the J end by 13 bases, with 23 bases between. The sequence was collected from a woman aged 60 to 75 in good health. The sequencing input was blood. V gene TRBV6-5 combines with J gene TRBJ1-4; D is perhaps TRBD1 (5 bases). The CDR3 nucleotides read TGTGCCAGCAGTATTGGACCGGGGCGGTTGGATGGACTGTTTTTT. It encodes CASSIGPGRLDGLFF.